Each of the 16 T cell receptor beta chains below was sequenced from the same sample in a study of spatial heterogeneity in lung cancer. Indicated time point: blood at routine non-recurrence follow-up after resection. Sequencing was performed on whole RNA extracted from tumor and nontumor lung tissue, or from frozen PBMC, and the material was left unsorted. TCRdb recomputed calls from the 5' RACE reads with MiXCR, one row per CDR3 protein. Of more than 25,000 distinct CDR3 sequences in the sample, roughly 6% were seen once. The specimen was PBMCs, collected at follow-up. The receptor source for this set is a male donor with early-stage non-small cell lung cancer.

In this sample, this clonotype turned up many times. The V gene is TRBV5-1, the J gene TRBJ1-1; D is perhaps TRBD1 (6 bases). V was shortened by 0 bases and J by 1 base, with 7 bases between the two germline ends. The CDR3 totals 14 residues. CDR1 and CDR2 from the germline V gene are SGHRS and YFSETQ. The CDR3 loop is CASSLGQENTEAFF. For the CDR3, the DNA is TGCGCCAGCAGCTTGGGACAGGAGAACACTGAAGCTTTCTTT.

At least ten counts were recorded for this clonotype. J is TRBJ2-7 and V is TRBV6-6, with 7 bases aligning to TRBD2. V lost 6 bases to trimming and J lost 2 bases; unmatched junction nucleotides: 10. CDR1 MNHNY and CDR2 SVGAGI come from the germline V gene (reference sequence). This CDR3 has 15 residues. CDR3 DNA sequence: TGTGCCAGCAGCGGGGTAACTAGCGTAACCTACGAGCAGTACGTC. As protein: CASSGVTSVTYEQYV.

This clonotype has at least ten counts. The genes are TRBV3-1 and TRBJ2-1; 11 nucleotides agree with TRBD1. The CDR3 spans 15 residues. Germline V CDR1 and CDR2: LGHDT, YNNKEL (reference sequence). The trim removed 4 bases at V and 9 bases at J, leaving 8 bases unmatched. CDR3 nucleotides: TGTGCCAGCAGCCGCCAGAGGACAGGGGGCACTGAGCAGTTCTTC. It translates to CASSRQRTGGTEQFF.

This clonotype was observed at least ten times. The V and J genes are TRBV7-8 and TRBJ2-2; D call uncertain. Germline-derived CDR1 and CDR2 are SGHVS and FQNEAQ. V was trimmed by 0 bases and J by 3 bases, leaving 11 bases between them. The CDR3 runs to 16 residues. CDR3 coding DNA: TGTGCCAGCAGCTTAGCGCCCCTCCCCGACACCGGGGAGCTGTTTTTT. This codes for CASSLAPLPDTGELFF.

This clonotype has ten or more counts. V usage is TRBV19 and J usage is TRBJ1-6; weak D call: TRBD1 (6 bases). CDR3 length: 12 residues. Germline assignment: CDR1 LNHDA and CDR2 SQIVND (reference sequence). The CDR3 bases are TGTGCGACAGGTTTATATAATTCACCCCTCCACTTT. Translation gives CATGLYNSPLHF.

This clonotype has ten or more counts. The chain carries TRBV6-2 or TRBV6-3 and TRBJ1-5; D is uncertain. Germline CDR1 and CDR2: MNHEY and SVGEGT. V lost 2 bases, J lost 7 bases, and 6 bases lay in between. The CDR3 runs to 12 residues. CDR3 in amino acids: CASSYIGQPQHF. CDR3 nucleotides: TGTGCCAGCAGTTACATTGGGCAGCCCCAGCATTTT.

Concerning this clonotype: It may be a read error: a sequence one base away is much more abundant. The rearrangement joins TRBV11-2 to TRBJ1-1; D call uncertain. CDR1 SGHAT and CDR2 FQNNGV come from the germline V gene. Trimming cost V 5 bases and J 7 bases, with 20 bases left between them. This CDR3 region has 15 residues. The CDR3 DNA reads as TGTGCCAGCAGCATTGGAGGGAACACCGACTTTGAAGCTTTCTTT. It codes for CASSIGGNTDFEAFF.

CDR3 in amino acids: CASSPESQSTDTQYF. CDR3 DNA: TGTGCCAGCTCCCCGGAGTCTCAAAGCACAGATACGCAGTATTTT. The chain combines TRBV18 with TRBJ2-3; no clear D. Germline-derived CDR1 and CDR2 are KGHSH and LQKENI. Trimming stripped 6 bases from V and 0 bases from J, with 13 bases between. The CDR3 sequence is 15 residues long.

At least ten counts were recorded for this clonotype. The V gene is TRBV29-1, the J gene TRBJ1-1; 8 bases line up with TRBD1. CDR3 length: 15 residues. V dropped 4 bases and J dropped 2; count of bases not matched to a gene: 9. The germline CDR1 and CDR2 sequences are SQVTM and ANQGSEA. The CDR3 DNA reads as TGCAGCGTTGGTCACAGGGGGTTTTTAAACACTGAAGCTTTCTTT. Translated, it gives CSVGHRGFLNTEAFF. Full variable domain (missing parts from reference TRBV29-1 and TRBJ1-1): SAVISQKPSRDICQRGTSLTIQCQVDSQVTMMFWYRQQPGQSLTLIATANQGSEATYESGFVIDKFPISRPNLTFSTLTVSNMSPEDSSIYLCSVGHRGFLNTEAFFGQGTRLTVV.

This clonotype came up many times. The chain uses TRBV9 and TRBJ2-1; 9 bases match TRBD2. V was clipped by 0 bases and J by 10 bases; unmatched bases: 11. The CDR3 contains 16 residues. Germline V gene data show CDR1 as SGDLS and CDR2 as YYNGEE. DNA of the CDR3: TGTGCCAGCAGCGTAGCTACGAGGGTAGCGGGAGAAGAGCAGTTCTTC. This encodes CASSVATRVAGEEQFF.

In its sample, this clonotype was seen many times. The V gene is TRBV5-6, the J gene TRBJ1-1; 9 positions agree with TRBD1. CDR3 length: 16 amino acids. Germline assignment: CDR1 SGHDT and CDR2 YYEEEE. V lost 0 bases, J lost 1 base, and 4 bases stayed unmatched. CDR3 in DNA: TGTGCCAGCAGCTTGGGCCCGGGACAGGGGAACACTGAAGCTTTCTTT. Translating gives CASSLGPGQGNTEAFF.

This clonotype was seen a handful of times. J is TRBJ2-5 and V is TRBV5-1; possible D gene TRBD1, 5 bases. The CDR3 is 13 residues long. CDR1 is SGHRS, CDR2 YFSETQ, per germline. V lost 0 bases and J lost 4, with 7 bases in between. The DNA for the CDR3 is TGCGCCAGCAGCTTGGAAGGGGTAGAGACCCAGTACTTC. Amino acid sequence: CASSLEGVETQYF.

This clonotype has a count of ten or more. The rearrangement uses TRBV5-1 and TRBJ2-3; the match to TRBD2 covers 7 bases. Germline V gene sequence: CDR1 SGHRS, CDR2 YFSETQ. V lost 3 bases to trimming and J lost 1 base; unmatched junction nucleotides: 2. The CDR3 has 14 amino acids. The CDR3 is CASSSAGGTDTQYF. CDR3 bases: TGCGCCAGCAGCTCGGCGGGGGGCACAGATACGCAGTATTTT.

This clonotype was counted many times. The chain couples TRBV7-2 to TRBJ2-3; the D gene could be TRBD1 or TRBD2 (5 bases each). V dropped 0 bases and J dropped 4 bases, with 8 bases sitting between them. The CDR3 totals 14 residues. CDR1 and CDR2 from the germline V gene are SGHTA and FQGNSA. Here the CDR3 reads CASSLAGGSDTQYF. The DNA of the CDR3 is TGTGCCAGCAGCTTAGCTGGGGGATCAGATACGCAGTATTTT.

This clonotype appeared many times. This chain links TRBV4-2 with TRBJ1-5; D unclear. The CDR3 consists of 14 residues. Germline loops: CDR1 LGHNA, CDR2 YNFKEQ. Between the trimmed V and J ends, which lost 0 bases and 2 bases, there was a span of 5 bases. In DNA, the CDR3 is TGTGCCAGCAGCCAAGATTTTGGCAATCAGCCCCAGCATTTT. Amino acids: CASSQDFGNQPQHF.

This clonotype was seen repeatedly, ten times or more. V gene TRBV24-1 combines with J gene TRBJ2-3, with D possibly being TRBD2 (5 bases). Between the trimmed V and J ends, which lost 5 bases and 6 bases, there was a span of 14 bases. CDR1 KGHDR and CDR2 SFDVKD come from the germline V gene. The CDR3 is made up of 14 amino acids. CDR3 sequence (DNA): TGTGCCACCAGTGGCGCCGGCGAGCGGGATACGCAGTATTTT. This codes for CATSGAGERDTQYF.